The T cell receptor beta chain under discussion was sequenced for a study of T-cell reconstitution after alpha-beta-depleted transplantation in children. TCRbeta library construction was performed incorporating unique molecular identifiers. Via MiXCR, TCRdb re-called the PCR reads, giving one row per CDR3 protein. The sample holds 700,000 to 950,000 distinct CDR3 sequences, roughly 15% seen once. The V segment lost 1 base and the J segment 3 bases; nucleotides outside the gene matches: 4. The CDR3 has 16 amino acids. CDR1 SEHNR and CDR2 FQNEAQ come from the germline V gene (reference sequence). This receptor was identified in a male patient aged 10 to 17 who had a stem cell transplant for acute lymphoblastic leukemia, so the T cells may come from the graft donor. The chain recombines TRBV7-9 with TRBJ2-7, with TRBD2 identical over 12 bases. The sequencing here drew on PBMCs, mostly from graft donor cells, taken 360 days after TCRalphabeta/CD19-depleted stem cell transplant. CDR3 DNA: TGTGCCAGCAGCTTAGGAGGACTAGCGGGGTACTACGAGCAGTACTTC. The encoded protein is CASSLGGLAGYYEQYF.